These T cell receptor beta chains were read from a single sample in a study of blood T cells in healthy people across ages. Each CDR3 protein is one row after TCRdb ran MiXCR on the 5' RACE reads. The sample yields approximately 880,000 distinct CDR3 sequences, approximately 49% seen once. Sequencing was carried out using blood. Receptor source: a young man in good health. CDR3s include the opening cysteine and the closing phenylalanine or tryptophan. Each record gives: CDR3 length, J gene, V gene, CDR3 protein.

>14|TRBJ1-5|TRBV6-2/TRBV6-3
CASSQQGFNQPQHF
>12|.|TRBV29-1
CSVPGHLYEQYF
>13|TRBJ1-2|TRBV7-9
CASSQPGSCGYTF
>16|TRBJ2-7|TRBV6-6
CASSLGVGQASSVQYF
>14|TRBJ2-3|TRBV27
CASSLLGSEDTQYF
>16|TRBJ2-5|TRBV12-3/TRBV12-4
CASSGLAWGVQETQYF
>14|TRBJ2-1|TRBV9
CASSADFSVNEQFF
>14|TRBJ2-3|TRBV7-2
CASSLTTPRDTQYF
>10|TRBJ1-2|TRBV30
CAQTETDYTF
>14|TRBJ2-5|TRBV20-1
CSARDRSSQETQYF
>16|TRBJ1-2|TRBV27
CASSPLGGAEAYGYTF
>14|TRBJ2-7|TRBV28
CASSLQGGPYEQYF
>14|TRBJ2-7|TRBV10-3
CAISERGQGLEQYF
>16|TRBJ2-1|TRBV20-1
CSARDPSSGAYNEQFF
>14|TRBJ2-7|TRBV7-2
CASSLAMARDEQYF
>15|TRBJ1-4|TRBV27
CASGQGRITNEKLFF
>14|TRBJ1-2|TRBV4-1
CASSQDRSPWGYTF
>15|TRBJ2-7|TRBV25-1
CASSESGGIGVEQYF
>15|TRBJ2-5|TRBV6-5
CASFSAGQGIYEQYF
>16|TRBJ2-1|TRBV20-1
CSARDPATGDYNEQFF
>15|TRBJ2-1|TRBV7-3
CASSLGLAKYNEQFF
>14|TRBJ1-1|TRBV25-1
CASQPDREYTEAFF
>15|TRBJ2-1|TRBV5-1
CASSLGTDGDNEQFF
>13|TRBJ2-5|TRBV12-5
CASGLVNEETQYF
>14|TRBJ2-1|TRBV9
CASSGGTSRGEQFF
>14|TRBJ2-5|TRBV6-2/TRBV6-3
CASSPGGSYNEQYF
>13|TRBJ2-1|TRBV11-3
CASSVDMRGSVFF
>15|TRBJ2-1|TRBV28
CASSLPRDGYNEQFF
>16|TRBJ2-7|TRBV12-3/TRBV12-4
CASSPSRRGPSYEQYF
>14|TRBJ2-2|TRBV2
CASSGQINTGELFF
>15|TRBJ1-2|TRBV20-1
CSARPSTGVGTGYTF
>14|TRBJ1-2|TRBV7-9
CASSSWVENYGYTF
>15|TRBJ2-1|TRBV4-3
CASSQDRTVYNEQFF
>17|TRBJ2-1|TRBV28
CASSLWTSGVGGNEQFF
>17|TRBJ2-1|TRBV20-1
CSARDPLSGGTYNEQFF
>13|TRBJ2-3|TRBV6-1
CASSTGSTDTQYF
>13|TRBJ2-7|TRBV28
CVSSGGGFYEQYF
>15|TRBJ1-5|TRBV4-3
CASSQDRQESRPQHF
>14|TRBJ2-7|TRBV5-1
CASRAGSVSYEQYF
>17|TRBJ1-1|TRBV6-5
CASSYRAVGISNTEAFF
>14|TRBJ1-2|TRBV3-1
CASRSKGGGYGHTF
>14|TRBJ1-1|TRBV5-1
CASSLGVLNTEAFF
>16|TRBJ1-5|TRBV20-1
CSARENSHSGNQPQHF
>14|TRBJ2-3|TRBV7-2
CASTRRGDTDTQYF
>14|TRBJ1-2|TRBV7-2
CASSPIEGRGGYTF
>15|TRBJ1-6|TRBV27
CASSLYSGANSPLHF
>13|TRBJ2-3|TRBV6-2/TRBV6-3
CAIGGTGTDTQYF
>17|TRBJ2-5|TRBV25-1
CASSDPGLAEYQETQYF
>16|TRBJ2-4|TRBV4-2
CASSQVSGGAMNIQYF
>14|TRBJ2-3|TRBV6-5
CASSYVGSWDTQYF
>14|TRBJ2-1|TRBV29-1
CSVDLGQGLKTQFF
>18|TRBJ1-6|TRBV27
CASSFRAGRSTYNSPLHF
>17|TRBJ2-3|TRBV4-3
CASSQDRAGTSTDTQYF
>13|.|TRBV9
CASSVGRGETQYF
>16|TRBJ1-6|TRBV27
CASSSNTWGANSPLHF
>15|TRBJ2-7|TRBV5-6
CASSLVGSKSYEQYF
>13|TRBJ1-4|TRBV12-3/TRBV12-4
CASSLTQPGKLFF
>14|TRBJ1-1|TRBV18
CASSPGRGDTEAFF
>15|TRBJ2-5|TRBV5-1
CASRDGRLVEETQYF